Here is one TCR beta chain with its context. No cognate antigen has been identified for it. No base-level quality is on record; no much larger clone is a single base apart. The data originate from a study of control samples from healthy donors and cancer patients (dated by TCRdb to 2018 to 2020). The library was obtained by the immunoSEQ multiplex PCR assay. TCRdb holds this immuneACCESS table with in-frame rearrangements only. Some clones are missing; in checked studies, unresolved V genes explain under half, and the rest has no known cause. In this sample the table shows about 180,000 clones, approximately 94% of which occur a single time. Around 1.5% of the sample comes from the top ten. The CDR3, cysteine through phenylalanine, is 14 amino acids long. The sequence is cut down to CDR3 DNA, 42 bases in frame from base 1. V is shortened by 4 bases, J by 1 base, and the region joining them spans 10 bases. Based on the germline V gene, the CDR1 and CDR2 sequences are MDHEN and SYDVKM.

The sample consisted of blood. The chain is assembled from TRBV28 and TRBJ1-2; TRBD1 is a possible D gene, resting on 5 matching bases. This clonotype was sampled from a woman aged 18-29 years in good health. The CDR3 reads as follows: CASSSGLDNYGYTF. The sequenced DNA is TGTGCCAGCAGTTCAGGGCTCGATAACTATGGCTACACCTTC.